The 7 T cell receptor beta chains below all came from one sample that was sequenced in a study of identical twins listed by TCRdb under 2016. The library was produced with 5' RACE. Sequencer: Illumina HiSeq 2000. Using fastp trimming at Q25 and MiXCR clonotype assembly, TCRdb reanalyzed the public sequencing data and kept in-frame beta chains. Each entry is one CDR3 protein sequence, shown with its most common DNA and genes. This sample holds hundreds of thousands of distinct CDR3 sequences; over 5% were observed only once. About 2% of the sample is taken by the ten largest. Sequenced: naive T cells sorted from blood. The cell subset or site label, as the study defines it: cells isolated with a human naive T-cell isolation kit. These receptors all come from a man younger than 35 in good health.

The gene calls are TRBV14 and TRBJ2-1; 11 positions match TRBD2. Losses at the gene ends were 4 bases for V and 4 bases for J; bases not matched to a gene: 6. Germline V lookup: CDR1 SGHDN, CDR2 FVKESK. The length of the CDR3 is 16 residues. DNA for the CDR3: TGTGCCAGCAGCCCGTGGGGACTAGCGGAATACAATGAGCAGTTCTTC. Translation gives CASSPWGLAEYNEQFF.

V and J are TRBV5-1 and TRBJ2-3; D possibly corresponds to TRBD1 (6 bases). The CDR3 has 14 residues. V lost 4 bases, J lost 3 bases, and 12 bases lay in between. Per the germline V gene, CDR1 is SGHRS and CDR2 is YFSETQ. This chain's CDR3 is CASSGSGVTDTQYF. The CDR3 nucleotides read TGCGCCAGCAGCGGATCAGGGGTTACAGATACGCAGTATTTT.

This clonotype has a count of ten or more. The rearrangement links TRBV28 to TRBJ2-1; D gene ambiguous. V lost 8 bases to trimming and J lost 8 bases, with 13 bases between them. The CDR3 loop spans 12 amino acids. Germline values: CDR1 MDHEN, CDR2 SYDVKM. The CDR3 DNA reads as TGTGCCAGCTTAAGGGATTCCCATGAGCAGTTCTTC. Translating gives CASLRDSHEQFF.

The chain employs TRBV6-1 and TRBJ1-1; no clear D. The germline V and J ends were trimmed by 7 bases and 1 base, with 10 bases remaining between them. This CDR3 contains 13 residues. Germline V CDR1 and CDR2: MNHNS, SASEGT. The CDR3 region has the DNA TGTGCCAGCAAGAAGGGAAAGAACACTGAAGCTTTCTTT. Translating it yields CASKKGKNTEAFF.

The rearrangement uses TRBV29-1 and TRBJ2-5, with D perhaps TRBD1 (6 bases). The CDR3 totals 14 residues. Trimming removed 8 bases at V and 5 bases at J, with 21 bases between. Per germline, CDR1 SQVTM and CDR2 ANQGSEA. The CDR3 nucleotides read TGCAGCATAACTACATCACAGGGTCAGGAGACCCAGTACTTC. Translation gives CSITTSQGQETQYF. The full variable domain, completed using reference TRBV29-1 and TRBJ2-5, is SAVISQKPSRDICQRGTSLTIQCQVDSQVTMMFWYRQQPGQSLTLIATANQGSEATYESGFVIDKFPISRPNLTFSTLTVSNMSPEDSSIYLCSITTSQGQETQYFGPGTRLLVL.

In its sample, this clonotype was seen many times. The rearrangement uses TRBV28 and TRBJ1-5; no firm D call. V lost 1 base to trimming and J lost 3 bases, with 10 bases between them. The CDR3 loop spans 15 amino acids. CDR1 is MDHEN and CDR2 is SYDVKM in the germline V gene. The CDR3, as DNA: TGTGCCAGCAGTTTATTTAGAGGGAACAATCAGCCCCAGCATTTT. Translating it yields CASSLFRGNNQPQHF.

This clonotype has a count of ten or more. The J gene is TRBJ2-1, the V gene TRBV6-1, with a possible D match to TRBD2 (5 bases). From germline, CDR1 is MNHNS and CDR2 SASEGT. The length of the CDR3 is 14 residues. V lost 6 bases and J lost 7, with 16 bases in between. CDR3 region: CASRAGLFMNEQFF. The CDR3 DNA sequence: TGTGCCAGCAGGGCGGGCCTATTTATGAATGAGCAGTTCTTC.